Given below is one T cell receptor beta chain in context. The target antigen is unknown. The primer mix had 60 Vbeta and 13 Jbeta primers. Data came from immunoSEQ multiplex PCR; TCRdb stores just in-frame clones and leaves some out. Seen here are around 110,000 clones, 60% to 80% observed once, and the top ten hold about 2%. The CDR3 totals 13 residues. Germline CDR1 LNHDA, CDR2 SQIVND (reference sequence). Trimming pared 1 base from V and 3 bases from J, leaving 6 bases between. The data were taken from a study of cytomegalovirus exposure and HLA in healthy donors. Study as a whole: The Caucasian-associated ancestry cluster held roughly 80% of a few hundred genotyped donors. Points from the study as a whole: Among TCR beta chains of equal frequency, HLA-associated ones were more clonally expanded in a later analysis. Researchers left out some V segments, among them TRBV6-2 and TRBV6-3, as indistinguishable. The records held CMV serostatus as the only immune exposure information.

Sequenced input: PBMCs. The sequence derives from a young man in good health and CMV-seronegative. The J gene is TRBJ1-1, the V gene TRBV19; D is unresolved. CDR3 coding DNA: TGTGCCAGTAGTATAGGCCAGGACACTGAAGCTTTCTTT. Its protein is CASSIGQDTEAFF.